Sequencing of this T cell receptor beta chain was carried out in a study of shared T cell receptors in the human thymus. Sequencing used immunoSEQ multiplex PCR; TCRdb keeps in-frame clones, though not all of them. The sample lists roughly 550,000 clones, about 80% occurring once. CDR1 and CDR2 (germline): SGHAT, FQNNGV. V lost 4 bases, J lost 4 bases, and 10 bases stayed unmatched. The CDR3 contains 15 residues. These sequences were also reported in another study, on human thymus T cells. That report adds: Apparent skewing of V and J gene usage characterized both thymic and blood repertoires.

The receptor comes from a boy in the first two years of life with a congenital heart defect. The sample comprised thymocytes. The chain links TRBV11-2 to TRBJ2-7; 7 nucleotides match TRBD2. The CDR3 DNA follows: TGTGCCAGCAGCTCCAATGGGAGGGCCGTATACGAGCAGTACTTC. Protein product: CASSSNGRAVYEQYF.